The TCR beta chain under discussion was sequenced for a study of Ad26.COV2.S vaccination and SARS-CoV-2 variants. About the study: Enrollment placed the donor in the COV1001 Ad26.COV2.S trial arm.

Study-wide points: Substantial response breadth was reportedly seen for spike-specific CD8+ and CD4+ T cells after vaccination.

TCRdb's copy holds only in-frame clones and misses some; the assay was immunoSEQ multiplex PCR. The sample carries some 300,000 clones, around four fifths recorded once. Indicated treatment: some 19 received Ad26.COV2.S at low or high dose, single or two shots; roughly five received placebo; per-sample allocation not given. Repertoires come from day 63 after the first vaccine or placebo injection. Comments on this clone: No antigen is known for it.

CDR3 size: 14 residues. Trimming removed 7 bases from V and 8 bases from J, with 19 bases in between. CDR1 is SGHAT and CDR2 is FQNNGV in the germline V gene. The chain recombines TRBV11-2 with TRBJ2-3; D uncertain. The sample consisted of peripheral blood, taken in a trial of Ad26.COV2.S vaccine versus placebo. The sequence derives from a person between 18 and 65 years old who received the Ad26.COV2.S COVID-19 vaccine or a placebo. The chain's CDR3 is CASTQQAVYGTQYF. For the CDR3, the DNA is TGTGCCAGCACCCAACAAGCAGTCTACGGTACGCAGTATTTT.